One T cell receptor beta chain is described in this entry. Its antigen is currently not known. No qualities accompany the bases; no much larger clone lies one base away. Looking up the germline V gene (reference sequence) yields CDR1 GTSNPN and CDR2 SVGIG. The CDR3 covers 16 residues, taking in both the cysteine and the phenylalanine. Here the CDR3 DNA is all that survives: 48 bases in frame from base 1. V is cut back by 0 bases and J by 4 bases, with 7 bases in the junction unmatched. The sample is drawn from a study of control samples from healthy donors and cancer patients (dated by TCRdb to 2020 to 2022). The protocol used for the library was the immunoSEQ multiplex PCR assay. TCRdb holds this immuneACCESS table with in-frame rearrangements only. Some clones are missing; in checked studies, unresolved V genes explain under half, and the rest has no known cause. The sample table records about 35,000 clones; approximately 93% of these occur just once. Under 2% of the sample belongs to the ten largest clones.

The chain links TRBV30 with TRBJ2-7; 12 junctional bases match TRBD1. Sequencing was performed on PBMCs. The receptor was isolated from a man aged 35-49 years with colorectal cancer. The CDR3 has the sequence CAWSVETGQGAYEQYF. The bases read TGTGCCTGGAGTGTCGAAACGGGACAGGGGGCTTACGAGCAGTACTTC.